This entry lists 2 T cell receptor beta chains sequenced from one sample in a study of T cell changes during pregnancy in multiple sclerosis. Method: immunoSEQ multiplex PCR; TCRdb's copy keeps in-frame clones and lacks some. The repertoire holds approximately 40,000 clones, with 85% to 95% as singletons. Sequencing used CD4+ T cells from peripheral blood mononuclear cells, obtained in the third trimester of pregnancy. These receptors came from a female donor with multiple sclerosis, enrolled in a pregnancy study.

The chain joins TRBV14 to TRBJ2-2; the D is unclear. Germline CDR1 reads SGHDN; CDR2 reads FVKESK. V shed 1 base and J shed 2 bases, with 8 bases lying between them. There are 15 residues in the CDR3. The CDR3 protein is CASSQGGGNTGELFF. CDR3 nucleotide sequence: TGTGCCAGCAGCCAAGGTGGCGGCAACACCGGGGAGCTGTTTTTT.

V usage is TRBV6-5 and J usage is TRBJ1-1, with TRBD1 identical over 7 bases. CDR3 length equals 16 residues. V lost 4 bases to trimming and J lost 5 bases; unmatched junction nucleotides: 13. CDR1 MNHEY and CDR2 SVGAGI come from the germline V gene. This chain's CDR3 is CASSSSPGGGGTEAFF. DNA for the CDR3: TGTGCCAGCAGTTCTTCCCCAGGGGGAGGAGGGACTGAAGCTTTCTTT.